This T cell receptor (beta chain) is drawn from a study of control samples from healthy donors and cancer patients. This table comes from immunoSEQ multiplex PCR, and its TCRdb copy is limited to in-frame clones, with some not included. The sample lists roughly 38,000 clones, 83% occurring once. Unmatched junction bases numbered 4, after V lost 3 bases and J lost 4 bases. Germline values: CDR1 KGHDR, CDR2 SFDVKD. The CDR3 spans 14 residues. Sequences were obtained from blood. This TCR came from a man between 60 and 75 years old in good health. The rearrangement links TRBV24-1 to TRBJ1-2; TRBD1 matches at 7 bases. CDR3 in DNA: TGTGCCACCAGTGATGGACAGGCCCCCTATGGCTACACCTTC. It codes for CATSDGQAPYGYTF.